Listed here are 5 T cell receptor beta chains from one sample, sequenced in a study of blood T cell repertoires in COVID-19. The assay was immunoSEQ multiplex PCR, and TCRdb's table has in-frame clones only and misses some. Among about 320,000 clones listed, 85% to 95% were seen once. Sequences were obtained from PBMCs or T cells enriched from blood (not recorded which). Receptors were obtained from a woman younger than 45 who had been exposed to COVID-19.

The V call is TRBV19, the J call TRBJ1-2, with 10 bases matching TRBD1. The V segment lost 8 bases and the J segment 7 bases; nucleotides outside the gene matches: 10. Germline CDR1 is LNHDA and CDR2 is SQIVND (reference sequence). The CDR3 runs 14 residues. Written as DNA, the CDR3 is TGTGCCAGTCATGAGACAGGGGGCTTCAGTGGCTACACCTTC. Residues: CASHETGGFSGYTF.

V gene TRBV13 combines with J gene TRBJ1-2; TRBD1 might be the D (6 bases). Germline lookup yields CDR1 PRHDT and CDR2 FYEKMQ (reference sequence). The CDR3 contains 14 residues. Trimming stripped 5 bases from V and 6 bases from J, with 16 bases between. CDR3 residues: CASSRWLGADGYTF. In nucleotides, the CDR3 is TGTGCCAGCAGCCGATGGTTGGGGGCGGATGGCTACACCTTC. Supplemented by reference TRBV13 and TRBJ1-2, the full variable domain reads AAGVIQSPRHLIKEKRETATLKCYPIPRHDTVYWYQQGPGQDPQFLISFYEKMQSDKGSIPDRFSAQQFSDYHSELNMSSLELGDSALYFCASSRWLGADGYTFGSGTRLTVV.

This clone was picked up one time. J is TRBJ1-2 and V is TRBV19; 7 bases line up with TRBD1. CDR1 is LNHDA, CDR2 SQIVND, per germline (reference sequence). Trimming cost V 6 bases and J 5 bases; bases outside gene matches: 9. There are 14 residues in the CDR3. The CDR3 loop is CASRGDSLGYGYTF. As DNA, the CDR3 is TGTGCCAGTAGAGGGGACAGCCTAGGGTATGGCTACACCTTC.

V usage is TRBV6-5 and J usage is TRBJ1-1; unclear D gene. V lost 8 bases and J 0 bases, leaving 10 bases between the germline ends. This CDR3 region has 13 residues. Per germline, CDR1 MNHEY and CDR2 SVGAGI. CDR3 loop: CASQDGVNTEAFF. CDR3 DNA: TGTGCCAGCCAAGACGGGGTGAACACTGAAGCTTTCTTT.

CDR3 residues: CASSALRGETQYF. The CDR3 nucleotides are TGTGCCAGCAGCGCCCTGCGGGGGGAGACCCAGTACTTC. This sequence joins TRBV5-6 and TRBJ2-5, with 7 bases lining up with TRBD2. V shed 4 bases, J shed 5 bases, and the junction held 5 bases outside the gene matches. Germline CDR1 is SGHDT and CDR2 is YYEEEE. The CDR3 covers 13 residues.